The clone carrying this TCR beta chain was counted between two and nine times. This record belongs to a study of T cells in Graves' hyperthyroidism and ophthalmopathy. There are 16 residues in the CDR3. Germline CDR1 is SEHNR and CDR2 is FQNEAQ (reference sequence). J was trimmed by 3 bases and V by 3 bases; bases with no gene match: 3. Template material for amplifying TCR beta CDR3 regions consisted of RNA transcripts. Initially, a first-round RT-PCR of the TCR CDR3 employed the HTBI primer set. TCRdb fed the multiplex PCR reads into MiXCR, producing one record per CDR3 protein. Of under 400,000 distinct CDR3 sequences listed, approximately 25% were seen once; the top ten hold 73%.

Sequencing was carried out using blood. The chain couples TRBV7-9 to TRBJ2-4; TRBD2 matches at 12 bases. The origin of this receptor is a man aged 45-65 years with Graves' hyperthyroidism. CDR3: CASSFRLAGDKNIQYF. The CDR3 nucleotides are TGTGCCAGCAGCTTCCGACTAGCGGGGGACAAAAACATTCAGTACTTC.